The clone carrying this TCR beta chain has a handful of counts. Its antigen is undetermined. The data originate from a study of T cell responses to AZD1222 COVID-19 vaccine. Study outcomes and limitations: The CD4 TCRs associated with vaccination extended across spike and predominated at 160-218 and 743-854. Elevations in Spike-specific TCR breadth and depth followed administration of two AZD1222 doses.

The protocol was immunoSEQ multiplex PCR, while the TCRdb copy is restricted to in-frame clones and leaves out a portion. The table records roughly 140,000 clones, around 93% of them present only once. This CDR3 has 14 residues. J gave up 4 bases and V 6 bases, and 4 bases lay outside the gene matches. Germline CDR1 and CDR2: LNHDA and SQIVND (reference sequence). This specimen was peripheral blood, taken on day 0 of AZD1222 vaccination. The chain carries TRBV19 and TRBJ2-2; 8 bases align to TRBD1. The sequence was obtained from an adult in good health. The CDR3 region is CASSGTGLTGELFF. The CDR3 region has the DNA TGTGCCAGTAGCGGGACAGGCCTCACCGGGGAGCTGTTTTTT.